This T cell receptor beta chain was captured in a study of T cells in Graves' hyperthyroidism and ophthalmopathy. This clonotype was found a few times. CDR3 size: 12 residues. The V end was cut by 8 bases, the J end by 9 bases, with 15 bases between. The V gene's germline CDR1 is SGHRS and CDR2 YFSETQ. RNA transcripts served as the template for amplifying TCR beta CDR3 regions. Researchers ran a first-round RT-PCR on the TCR CDR3 using the HTBI primer set. TCRdb recomputed calls from the multiplex PCR reads with MiXCR, one row per CDR3 protein. The sample consists of approximately 410,000 distinct CDR3 sequences, 12% to 15% of them appearing once.

Sequenced material: blood. The sequence was collected from a woman under 30 with Graves' hyperthyroidism. V gene TRBV5-1 combines with J gene TRBJ2-4; D could derive from TRBD1 or TRBD2 (5 bases each). Here the CDR3 DNA reads TGCGCCAGTTCGAGGGGAGAAAGCATTCAGTACTTC. Residues: CASSRGESIQYF.